This TCR beta chain was identified in a study of blood T cell repertoires in COVID-19 (dated by TCRdb to about 2020). As for the study more broadly: Collaborator samples came from the United States, Italy and Spain and covered acute and convalescent phases of COVID-19. Where HLA class I and class II types were available, the types were taken from metadata supplied by the sample provider, not from assay-based typing. The repertoires were released in a freely available public database meant as a resource for research on the immune response to SARS-CoV-2. Subjects who had been exposed to COVID-19, were actively infected with it, or had recovered from it provided the deeply sampled blood TCRbeta repertoires that made up the dataset. The material from the prospective study consisted of cDNA or gDNA derived from T cells, B-cell-depleted T cells, or PBMCs. The sample metadata nearly always contained a de-identified subject ID, COVID-19 status, age in years and sex. Samples were obtained from the ongoing ImmuneRACE study (first 160 participants) and from over 1,000 subjects provided by 6 global collaborators. The research as a whole found: The quantity of clinical and demographic metadata differed by source and by participant and was supplied without curation.

The CDR3 goes from the cysteine to the phenylalanine over 13 residues. CDR3 DNA is the only sequence kept; it has 39 bases, read in frame from the first base. CDR1 and CDR2, looked up from the germline V gene, are SGHRS and YFSETQ. Trimming accounts for 5 bases at V and 5 bases at J, while the number of junction bases matched to no gene is 6. TCRbeta CDR3 regions were amplified from genomic DNA using the immunoSEQ Assay, a bias-controlled multiplex PCR. Per the source publication's procedure: The number of nucleated cells in each sample was estimated from the amplification of reference gene primers within the assay. Sequence reads were collapsed and filtered to measure the absolute abundance of every unique TCRbeta CDR3 rearrangement. For each sample, productive Simpson clonality was calculated as the square root of Simpson's diversity index over productive rearrangements. Held by TCRdb, this immuneACCESS table contains in-frame sequences only and omits some clones. Under half of the omission traces to an unresolved V gene where checked; the cause of the rest is unknown. D and trimming were read from the DNA, whereas the V and J calls and clone size are those reported in that table. This sample gives 200,000 to 300,000 clones in total; 88% of them show up just once. The top ten clonotypes cover 0.65% to 0.8% of the sample.

Each collaborating institution followed its own protocols to collect whole blood in K2EDTA tubes. For TCRbeta analysis, collaborator samples were shipped as frozen whole blood, as isolated PBMCs, or as DNA extracted from either sample type. Comment on this clone: The antigen it binds to is not known. No base-level quality is on record; no much larger clone is a single base apart.

Sequencing used peripheral blood. This chain joins TRBV5-1 to TRBJ2-5, with 7 bases matching TRBD1. This sequence was found in a human donor in a cohort sampled during active COVID-19. The CDR3 sequence is CASRRGQGETQYF. The nucleotide sequence is TGCGCCAGCAGGAGGGGGCAGGGGGAGACCCAGTACTTC.